This TCR beta chain is drawn from a study of blood T cell repertoires in COVID-19. Study-level information: There were acute and convalescent COVID-19 samples, and they came from the United States, Italy and Spain.

Study processing details: Estimated nucleated cell counts came from reference gene primer amplification. The protocol was immunoSEQ multiplex PCR, while the TCRdb copy is restricted to in-frame clones and leaves out a portion. V and J calls and clone size follow that table, whereas D and trimming were derived from the DNA. The data contain 340,000 or so clones, around 87% of them seen just once; the ten biggest clones take up 1%. Germline CDR1 is MNHEY and CDR2 is SMNVEV (reference sequence). The CDR3 is 17 residues long. Trimming removed 4 bases at V and 4 bases at J, with 19 bases between. This sequence was found in a man in his fifties or sixties with active or convalescent COVID-19. Sequenced material: peripheral blood. This chain joins TRBV27 and TRBJ2-2; D is uncertain. CDR3 sequence: CASSSPWATQSTGELFF. CDR3 sequence (DNA): TGTGCCAGCAGTTCCCCATGGGCGACCCAATCCACCGGGGAGCTGTTTTTT.